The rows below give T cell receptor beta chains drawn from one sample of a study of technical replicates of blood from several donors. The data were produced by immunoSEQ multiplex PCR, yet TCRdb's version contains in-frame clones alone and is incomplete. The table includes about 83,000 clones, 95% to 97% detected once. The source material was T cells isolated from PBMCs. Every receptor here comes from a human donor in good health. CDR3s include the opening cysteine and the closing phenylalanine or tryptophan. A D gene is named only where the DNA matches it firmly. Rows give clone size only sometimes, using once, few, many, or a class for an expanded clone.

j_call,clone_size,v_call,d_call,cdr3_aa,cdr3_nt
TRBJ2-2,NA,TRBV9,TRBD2,CASSVDFRGGPTGELFF,TGTGCCAGCAGCGTAGATTTTCGGGGAGGGCCCACCGGGGAGCTGTTTTTT
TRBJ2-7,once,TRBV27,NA,CASSSPRQSYEQYF,TGTGCCAGCAGTTCACCCCGACAGTCCTACGAGCAGTACTTC
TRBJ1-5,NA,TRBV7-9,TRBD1,CASSLSTGGQPQHF,TGTGCCAGCAGCTTAAGTACAGGGGGTCAGCCCCAGCATTTT
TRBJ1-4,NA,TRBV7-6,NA,CASSLGTATNEKLFF,TGTGCCAGCAGCTTAGGAACTGCAACTAATGAAAAACTGTTTTTT
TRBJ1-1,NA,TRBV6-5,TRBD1,CASSYTRQQGSAFF,TGTGCCAGCAGTTATACTCGACAACAGGGGAGTGCTTTCTTT
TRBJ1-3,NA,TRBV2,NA,CASSATGLSGNTIYF,TGTGCCAGCAGTGCCACAGGGTTGTCTGGAAACACCATATATTTT
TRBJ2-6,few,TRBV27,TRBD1,CASSFGTAGANVLTF,TGTGCCAGCAGTTTTGGGACAGCCGGGGCCAACGTCCTGACTTTC
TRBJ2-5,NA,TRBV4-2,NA,CASSQAKETQYF,TGTGCCAGCAGCCAAGCCAAAGAGACCCAGTACTTC
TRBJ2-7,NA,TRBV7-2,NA,CASSFLNEQYF,TGTGCCAGCAGCTTTCTTAACGAGCAGTACTTC
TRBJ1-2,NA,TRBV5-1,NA,CASSVSVFGNGYTF,TGCGCCAGCTCAGTTAGCGTGTTCGGGAATGGCTACACCTTC
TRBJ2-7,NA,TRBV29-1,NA,CSVVIGVRYEQYF,TGCAGCGTTGTTATAGGGGTGCGGTACGAGCAGTACTTC
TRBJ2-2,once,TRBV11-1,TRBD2,CASSLGTSGHTGELFF,TGTGCCAGCAGCTTAGGGACTAGCGGACACACCGGGGAGCTGTTTTTT
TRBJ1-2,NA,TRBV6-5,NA,CASKNTLGDGYTF,TGTGCCAGCAAAAACACGTTAGGGGATGGCTACACCTTC
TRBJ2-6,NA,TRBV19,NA,CATALSGANVLTF,TGTGCCACCGCCTTGAGTGGGGCCAACGTCCTGACTTTC
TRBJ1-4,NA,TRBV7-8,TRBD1,CASRGRTGAVRANEKLFF,TGTGCCAGCAGGGGTCGGACAGGGGCGGTTAGAGCTAATGAAAAACTGTTTTTT
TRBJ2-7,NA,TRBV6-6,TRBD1,CASSYSSGTGDEQYF,TGTGCCAGCAGTTACTCTAGCGGGACAGGGGACGAGCAGTACTTC
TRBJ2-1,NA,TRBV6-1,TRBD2,CATQLAGTYNEQFF,TGTGCCACCCAACTAGCGGGGACCTACAATGAGCAGTTCTTC
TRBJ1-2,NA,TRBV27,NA,CASSLAQGSGYTF,TGTGCCAGCAGTTTAGCGCAGGGGAGTGGCTACACCTTC
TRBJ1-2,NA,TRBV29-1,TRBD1,CSVGDSYGYTF,TGCAGCGTTGGGGACAGCTATGGCTACACCTTC
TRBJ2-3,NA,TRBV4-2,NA,CASSQSLVGGHTDTQYF,TGTGCCAGCAGCCAATCCCTCGTAGGAGGTCACACAGATACGCAGTATTTT
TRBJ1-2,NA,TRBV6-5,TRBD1,CATLGQGAGYTF,TGTGCCACCCTGGGACAGGGGGCAGGCTACACCTTC
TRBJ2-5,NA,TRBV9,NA,CASSASSLGEGVETQYF,TGTGCCAGCAGCGCAAGTTCTTTGGGCGAGGGCGTAGAGACCCAGTACTTC
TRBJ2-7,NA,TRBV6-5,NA,CASSHRDLTHYEQYF,TGTGCCAGCAGTCACCGGGACTTAACGCACTACGAGCAGTACTTC
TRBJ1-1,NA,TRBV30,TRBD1,CAWTIDREVNTEAFF,TGTGCCTGGACCATCGACAGGGAGGTGAACACTGAAGCTTTCTTT
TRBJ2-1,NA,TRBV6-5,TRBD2,CASRSGSSYNEQFF,TGTGCCAGCCGAAGCGGGAGCTCCTACAATGAGCAGTTCTTC
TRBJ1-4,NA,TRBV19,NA,CASRPRDWTSTNEKLFF,TGTGCCAGCCGCCCACGGGACTGGACCTCAACTAATGAAAAACTGTTTTTT
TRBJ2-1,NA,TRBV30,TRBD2,CAWSWREDQFF,TGTGCCTGGAGTTGGCGGGAGGACCAGTTCTTC